This T cell receptor (beta chain) is from a study of long-term antiretroviral therapy in people with HIV. Turning to the study itself: The 2015 immediate-ART recommendation was preceded by the earliest samples by about a decade.

In its sample, this clone ranks as medium-sized (0.01 to 0.1%). Its antigen is not known. General observations from the study: Clones showing expansion before ART dominated the repertoire at all time points. No data on ART adherence, viral resistance or therapy changes.

The assay, immunoSEQ v3.0, was run at survey level. Sequencing was designed to cover about 35,000-50,000 T-cell genomes in each sample. Here immunoSEQ multiplex PCR was the method, and the copy in TCRdb shows in-frame clones only, minus some. This sample has under 25,000 clones, with approximately 95% found just once. CDR1 is LGHNA and CDR2 is YSLEER in the germline V gene. There are 20 residues in the CDR3. Trimming took off 0 bases at V and 0 bases at J, with 21 bases between the two ends. The chain recombines TRBV4-3 with TRBJ1-5, with D perhaps matching TRBD1 (6 bases). The specimen was unsorted PBMCs, collected 7.6 years after starting antiretroviral therapy. The clonotype comes from a middle-aged woman with HIV. The CDR3 nucleotides read TGCGCCAGCAGCCAAGATTGGGGTGAGGACAGCCTATTTAGCAATCAGCCCCAGCATTTT. Protein sequence: CASSQDWGEDSLFSNQPQHF.